This T cell receptor (beta chain) comes out of a study of blood T cell repertoires in COVID-19. The authors' processing: Cell counts per sample came from amplifying reference gene primers. Assay used: immunoSEQ multiplex PCR; TCRdb lists only in-frame clones, some missing. V and J calls and clone size are given by that table; D and trimming were obtained from the DNA. The repertoire holds 200,000 to 250,000 clones, with just under 90% as singletons. The CDR3 covers 15 residues. V was cut by 4 bases and J by 2 bases, with 15 bases left in between. Germline V gene data show CDR1 as SGDLS and CDR2 as YYNGEE.

The J gene is TRBJ1-2, the V gene TRBV9, with D possibly being TRBD1 (6 bases). Material for sequencing was peripheral blood. The receptor comes from a man aged 25 to 40 with COVID-19, enrolled during active disease. CDR3 sequence reads: CASSPQYRGNYGYTF. CDR3 coding DNA: TGTGCCAGCAGCCCCCAATATAGGGGGAACTATGGCTACACCTTC.